This T cell receptor beta chain was captured by sequencing in a study of cytomegalovirus exposure and HLA in healthy donors. Overall study: The Caucasian-associated ancestry cluster held more than 80% of 300 to 500 genotyped donors.

As to this clone: Its antigen remains unidentified.

Both 60 Vbeta primers and 13 Jbeta primers went into the PCR. Profiling relied on immunoSEQ multiplex PCR, and the TCRdb table lists in-frame clones only, not all of them. The table includes 150,000 to 200,000 clones, around four fifths detected once. J lost 3 bases, V lost 2 bases, and 7 bases had no gene match. CDR1 is KGHSH and CDR2 is LQKENI in the germline V gene. CDR3 size: 15 residues. General study results and limits: The classifier was said to identify cytomegalovirus status with high specificity and sensitivity. The productive fraction for most TCR beta V segments was about 90% or about 30% in an earlier analysis.

J is TRBJ2-7 and V is TRBV18; 7 bases agree with TRBD2. The source of this sequence is a man between 18 and 29 years old in good health and CMV-seronegative. What was sequenced was PBMCs. The CDR3 DNA reads TGTGCCAGCTCACCAAGCGGGGATGGGTTCTACGAGCAGTACTTC. This sequence encodes CASSPSGDGFYEQYF.